This TCR beta chain was identified during a study of OX40 agonist ivuxolimab in advanced cancers. Sequencing was performed with immunoSEQ multiplex PCR; in TCRdb, only in-frame clones are kept and a portion is missing. The data contain around 20,000 clones, 84% of them singletons. This clone was recorded once. V lost 11 bases, J lost 0 bases, and 14 bases lay in between. CDR3 length: 15 residues. The germline CDR1 and CDR2 sequences are MDHEN and SYDVKM. Sequencing was performed on CD4+ or CD8+ T cells sorted from blood, taken in a trial of the OX40 agonist ivuxolimab. The gene calls are TRBV28 and TRBJ1-6; D might be TRBD1 (6 bases). The sequence was obtained from an adult with an advanced solid tumor such as melanoma, head and neck, liver or kidney cancer. Here the CDR3 reads CAGGSGASYNSPLHF. As DNA, the CDR3 is TGTGCCGGCGGCTCAGGGGCCTCCTATAATTCACCCCTCCACTTT.